This section outlines one T cell receptor beta chain sequence together with its context. These data are taken from a study of blood T cell repertoires in COVID-19. Measured with immunoSEQ multiplex PCR; TCRdb has only the in-frame clones, and not every one. The sample lists hundreds of thousands of clones; approximately 87% were seen once. This TCR derives from a woman in her 50s in a cohort exposed to, infected with or recovered from COVID-19 (not recorded which). The sequenced sample consisted of PBMCs or T cells enriched from blood (not recorded which).

Written as DNA, the CDR3 is TGTGCCAGCCGGGACAGGGGGCGAAGATACGAGCAGTACTTC. Translation: CASRDRGRRYEQYF. The chain recombines TRBV2 with TRBJ2-7, with 12 bases that match TRBD1. The CDR3 extends over 14 amino acids. With 8 bases clipped from V and 4 bases from J, the junction kept 6 bases outside the gene matches. Germline CDR1 reads SNHLY; CDR2 reads FYNNEI.